Listed below are T cell receptor beta chains from one sample, sequenced in a study of cytomegalovirus exposure and HLA in healthy donors. Profiling relied on immunoSEQ multiplex PCR, and the TCRdb table lists in-frame clones only, not all of them. Of about 160,000 clones in the sample, around three quarters are singletons; the top ten hold roughly 7.1%. Sequencing was performed on PBMCs. These receptors all stem from a man in his forties in good health and CMV-seropositive. CDR3s include the opening cysteine and the closing phenylalanine or tryptophan. D genes are given only for firm matches. Only part of the rows carry a size: once, few, many, or a class if the clone is expanded.

>TRBV6-5|.|TRBJ2-3|.
TGTGCCAGCAGTTACTCCCGGGGGAGCACAGATACGCAGTATTTT
CASSYSRGSTDTQYF
>TRBV5-1|.|TRBJ2-3|.
TGCGCCAGCAGCTTGGATCAGATGGATACGCAGTATTTT
CASSLDQMDTQYF
>TRBV7-9|.|TRBJ2-7|.
TGTTCCAGCAGCTTATTCCCCCGCAGTCACCTTAACTACGAGCAGTACTTC
CSSSLFPRSHLNYEQYF
>TRBV7-6|.|TRBJ1-4|TRBD1
TGTGCCAGCAGCCCCGGGACAGGGCGAAATGAAAAACTGTTTTTT
CASSPGTGRNEKLFF
>TRBV6-5|.|TRBJ1-1|.
TGTGCCAGCAGTTACCAGGGGAACACTGAAGCTTTCTTT
CASSYQGNTEAFF
>TRBV7-9|.|TRBJ2-2|TRBD1
TGTGCCAGCAGCCCCGACAGGGGGCGCAGTACCGGGGAGCTGTTTTTT
CASSPDRGRSTGELFF
>TRBV5-1|.|TRBJ2-7|.
TGCGCCAGCAGCCCGCTGGGGGGTGCGTCCTACGAGCAGTACTTC
CASSPLGGASYEQYF
>TRBV15|.|TRBJ2-2|TRBD1
TGTGCCACCAGCCCTCGACAGGGGGATGGCACCGGGGAGCTGTTTTTT
CATSPRQGDGTGELFF
>TRBV9|few|TRBJ2-5|TRBD2
TGTGCCAGCAGCGGACTAGCGGGGGCACAAGAGACCCAGTACTTC
CASSGLAGAQETQYF
>TRBV30|.|TRBJ2-3|.
TGTGCCTGGAGTGTACGGGTAGGGGCGCAGTATTTT
CAWSVRVGAQYF
>TRBV27|.|TRBJ1-5|TRBD1
TGTGCCAGCAGTCTTCGCACAGGGGCCGGCAATCAGCCCCAGCATTTT
CASSLRTGAGNQPQHF
>TRBV7-7|.|TRBJ2-7|TRBD1
TGTGCTAGCAGCCTCCAGACAGGGTACGAGCAGTACTTC
CASSLQTGYEQYF
>TRBV9|.|TRBJ1-1|.
TGTGCCAGCAGCGTAGGGGAGACTGAAGCTTTCTTT
CASSVGETEAFF
>TRBV30|once|TRBJ1-1|TRBD1
TGTGCCTGGAGTGTACAGGGGGAAGCTTTCTTT
CAWSVQGEAFF
>TRBV19|.|TRBJ2-1|.
TGTGCCAGTAGTACCCAAACAGCTTCCTCCTACAATGAGCAGTTCTTC
CASSTQTASSYNEQFF
>TRBV5-5|.|TRBJ1-2|.
TGTGCCAGCAGCGTTGGGGCAGGGGCGGCCTATGGCTACACCTTC
CASSVGAGAAYGYTF
>TRBV6-1|.|TRBJ2-6|.
TGTGCCAGCAGTGGAATGAGCTCTGGGGCCAACGTCCTGACTTTC
CASSGMSSGANVLTF
>TRBV5-1|.|TRBJ1-2|.
TGCGCCAGCAGCCAAGAGGGTAACTATGGCTACACCTTC
CASSQEGNYGYTF
>TRBV6-5|.|TRBJ1-2|.
TGTGCCAGCAGTTACTCAGGAGCAGCTAACTATGGCTACACCTTC
CASSYSGAANYGYTF
>TRBV7-8|few|TRBJ2-7|.
TGTGCCAGCAGCCAGAGGCCCAAGAGAGGGTACGAGCAGTACTTC
CASSQRPKRGYEQYF
>TRBV6-5|.|TRBJ1-1|TRBD1
TGTGCCAGCAGTCCTAACGCAGGGGGCAGTGAAGCTTTCTTT
CASSPNAGGSEAFF
>TRBV18|once|TRBJ2-5|TRBD1
TGTGCCAGCTCACGGGGGGACAGGCTTACCCAAGAGACCCAGTACTTC
CASSRGDRLTQETQYF
>TRBV18|few|TRBJ1-6|TRBD1
TGTGCCAGCTCCGTGCTACCGGGACAGGAGAATTCACCCCTCCACTTT
CASSVLPGQENSPLHF
>TRBV30|.|TRBJ1-1|.
TGTGCCTGGAGAAGGGGGGGGACTGAAGCTTTCTTT
CAWRRGGTEAFF
>TRBV7-9|few|TRBJ1-1|TRBD1
TGTGCCAGCAGCCCCAGGGGGCGGGGGGGAAACACTGAAGCTTTCTTT
CASSPRGRGGNTEAFF
>TRBV7-9|.|TRBJ1-1|.
TGTGCCAGCAGCCACTTTGAAGCTTTCTTT
CASSHFEAFF
>TRBV27|.|TRBJ1-1|.
TGTGCCAGCAGTACGGGGAACACTGAAGCTTTCTTT
CASSTGNTEAFF
>TRBV7-2|once|TRBJ1-5|.
TGTGCCAGCAGCTCAGACCCCGGGGAAAATCAGCCCCAGCATTTT
CASSSDPGENQPQHF
>TRBV5-1|.|TRBJ1-4|.
TGCGCCAGCCGGACTAATGAAAAACTGTTTTTT
CASRTNEKLFF
>TRBV19|few|TRBJ1-1|.
TGTGCCAGTAGTATATGGCAGAACACTGAAGCTTTCTTT
CASSIWQNTEAFF
>TRBV6-5|.|TRBJ1-1|.
TGTGCCAGCAGTTACTCACTTGGGTCAGGTGAAGCTTTCTTT
CASSYSLGSGEAFF
>TRBV6-5|.|TRBJ1-2|.
TGTGCCAGCAGAAACTCCGGCCCACGACCTTGCGGGTACACCTTC
CASRNSGPRPCGYTF
>TRBV6-4|once|TRBJ1-1|.
TGTGCCAGCAGAGGGGGTACGAACACTGAAGCTTTCTTT
CASRGGTNTEAFF
>TRBV9|.|TRBJ2-1|.
TGTGCCAGCAGCCCCACTACGGTAAGCTCCTACAATGAGCAGTTCTTC
CASSPTTVSSYNEQFF
>TRBV4-1|.|TRBJ2-1|TRBD2
TGCGCCAGCAGCCATCATCTAGCGGGGGAAGGGGGTGAGCAGTTCTTC
CASSHHLAGEGGEQFF
>TRBV6-5|few|TRBJ2-7|TRBD1
TGTGCCAGCAGAGCGGGACAGGGGTCCTACGAGCAGTACTTC
CASRAGQGSYEQYF
>TRBV5-6|.|TRBJ1-2|TRBD1
TGTGCCAGCAGCAAGGACAGGGACTATGGCTACACCTTC
CASSKDRDYGYTF
>TRBV7-2|.|TRBJ1-2|.
TGTGCCATGTCGAGGGCTCCAAACTATGGCTACACCTTC
CAMSRAPNYGYTF
>TRBV6-6|.|TRBJ1-5|.
TGTGCCAGCAGTTACTCGTCAGGACCCCAGCATTTT
CASSYSSGPQHF
>TRBV6-1|.|TRBJ1-6|TRBD1
TGTGCCAGCAGTGATCGACAGGGGGTTATGTCACCCCTCCACTTT
CASSDRQGVMSPLHF
>TRBV5-8|.|TRBJ1-3|.
TGTGCCAGCAGCTCACCGGGGCAGGGGTCTGGAAACACCATATATTTT
CASSSPGQGSGNTIYF
>TRBV4-3|.|TRBJ2-5|.
TGCGCCAGCAGCAGGGTTGGCGGGGGCGGTCAAGAGACTCAGTACTTC
CASSRVGGGGQETQYF
>TRBV6-5|.|TRBJ1-1|TRBD1
TGTGCCAGCACGGGGACAGGGGACACTGAAGCTTTCTTT
CASTGTGDTEAFF
>TRBV6-5|.|TRBJ2-7|.
TGTGCCAGCAGTTCCAGAAGCTCCTACGAGCAGTACTTC
CASSSRSSYEQYF
>TRBV10-3|.|TRBJ1-5|TRBD1
TGTGCCATCAAGCCGGGACAGGGCAATCAGCCCCAGCATTTT
CAIKPGQGNQPQHF
>TRBV6-5|.|TRBJ2-3|.
TGTGCCAGCAGTTTGGCAGGGCTTGATACGCAGTATTTT
CASSLAGLDTQYF
>TRBV6-4|.|TRBJ2-3|.
TGTGCCAGCAGTGACTCTAGCGTTAGCACAGATACGCAGTATTTT
CASSDSSVSTDTQYF
>TRBV30|.|TRBJ1-2|.
TGTGCCTGGAGTGGGGCGTCTGGCTACACCTTC
CAWSGASGYTF
>TRBV2|.|TRBJ1-5|.
TGTGCCAGCAGTCCCGGGGTCAATCAGCCCCAGCATTTT
CASSPGVNQPQHF
>TRBV27|few|TRBJ1-6|TRBD1
TGTGCCAGCAGTTTCGGGACAGGGGGTGCGCCCCTCCACTTT
CASSFGTGGAPLHF
>TRBV6-5|.|TRBJ1-1|.
TGTGCCAGCAGTACGCCGGGGAACACTGAAGCTTTCTTT
CASSTPGNTEAFF
>TRBV10-3|.|TRBJ2-2|.
TGTGCCATCAGTGAGACTAGCCGGTCCGGGGAGCTGTTTTTT
CAISETSRSGELFF
>TRBV7-2|.|TRBJ1-1|TRBD1
TGTGCCAGCAGCGCCGGGACAGGGAGGCACCGCTCCACTGAAGCTTTCTTT
CASSAGTGRHRSTEAFF
>TRBV7-8|.|TRBJ2-7|TRBD2
TGTGCCAGCACGGGCCTAGCGGGGGGGAGCTCCTACGAGCAGTACTTC
CASTGLAGGSSYEQYF
>TRBV19|.|TRBJ1-2|.
TGTGCCAGTAGCCAAGGGGTCTATGGCTACACCTTC
CASSQGVYGYTF
>TRBV5-1|.|TRBJ2-3|TRBD2
TGCGCCAGCAGCCCCGGGGGGGCCGTAGATACGCAGTATTTT
CASSPGGAVDTQYF
>TRBV5-1|.|TRBJ2-2|TRBD1
TGCGCCAGCAGCTCCACCGCCCCCGGGACAGGGGCCGGGGAGCTGTTTTTT
CASSSTAPGTGAGELFF
>TRBV11-2|.|TRBJ2-5|TRBD1
TGTGCCAGCAGCTCGGGACAGCGGAGTCAAGAGACCCAGTACTTC
CASSSGQRSQETQYF
>TRBV2|many|TRBJ2-1|.
TGTGCCAGCGGGAAGGGGGGGGGCGTGCATGAGCAGTTCTTC
CASGKGGGVHEQFF
>TRBV6-5|.|TRBJ1-1|TRBD1
TGTGCCAGCAGTGCGACAGGGGATGGAGCTTTCTTT
CASSATGDGAFF